Reported below is one TCR beta chain. Trimming at V came to 0 bases and at J to 4 bases, leaving 2 bases not matched to a gene. The CDR3 loop spans 14 amino acids. Germline V gene lookup returns CDR1 WNHNN and CDR2 SYGVQD (reference sequence). This sample stems from a study of blood T cell repertoires in COVID-19. Study-level background: The samples span acute and convalescent COVID-19 from the United States, Italy and Spain. Sources were T cells, B-cell-depleted T cells, or PBMCs; the material itself was cDNA or gDNA.

This table comes from immunoSEQ multiplex PCR, and its TCRdb copy is limited to in-frame clones, with some not included. The sample contains some 80,000 clones, 84% of which appear only once. This receptor was identified in a man over 45 with acute or convalescent COVID-19. The material sequenced was peripheral blood. The chain uses TRBV10-1 and TRBJ1-2, with 7 bases lining up with TRBD1. The CDR3 DNA is TGCGCCAGCAGTGAGTCCGGGACAGCCTATGGCTACACCTTC. Translating it yields CASSESGTAYGYTF.